A selection of T cell receptor beta chains follows, all from one sample in a study of T cells in Graves' hyperthyroidism and ophthalmopathy. TCRdb reprocessed the multiplex PCR reads via MiXCR and lists one record per CDR3 protein. The profile shows almost 600,000 distinct CDR3 sequences, about 14% of them singletons. Sequencing input: blood. Every receptor here comes from a woman aged 25 to 39 with Graves' hyperthyroidism that later progressed to Graves' ophthalmopathy. CDR3s include the opening cysteine and the closing phenylalanine or tryptophan. The order of the fields is V gene, clone size, J gene, D gene, CDR3 protein, CDR3 DNA. D genes are given only for firm matches. The size field is filled for only some rows; it gives once, few, many or a size class.

V gene: TRBV3-1
clone size: many
J gene: TRBJ2-2
D gene: TRBD2
CDR3 protein: CAAGERETTGELFF
CDR3 DNA: TGTGCCGCGGGGGAGCGGGAGACCACCGGGGAGCTGTTTTTT

V gene: TRBV28
clone size: many
J gene: TRBJ2-5
D gene: NA
CDR3 protein: CASKISGGETQYF
CDR3 DNA: TGTGCCAGCAAGATTAGCGGCGGGGAGACCCAGTACTTC

V gene: TRBV2
clone size: many
J gene: TRBJ1-2
D gene: NA
CDR3 protein: CASSTGPKGYTF
CDR3 DNA: TGTGCCAGTAGTACAGGGCCCAAGGGCTACACCTTC

V gene: TRBV4-1
clone size: few
J gene: TRBJ2-2
D gene: TRBD1
CDR3 protein: CASSQAGTATGELFF
CDR3 DNA: TGCGCCAGCAGCCAAGCCGGGACAGCCACCGGGGAGCTGTTTTTT

V gene: TRBV11-2
clone size: many
J gene: TRBJ2-7
D gene: TRBD1
CDR3 protein: CASSWTGFYEQYF
CDR3 DNA: TGTGCCAGCAGCTGGACAGGGTTCTACGAGCAGTACTTC

V gene: TRBV6-5
clone size: NA
J gene: TRBJ2-2
D gene: NA
CDR3 protein: CASSSLQARPSGELFF
CDR3 DNA: TGTGCCAGCAGTTCCCTCCAGGCCAGGCCGTCCGGGGAGCTGTTTTTT

V gene: TRBV27
clone size: many
J gene: TRBJ2-3
D gene: NA
CDR3 protein: CASSLLAGTDTQYF
CDR3 DNA: TGTGCCAGCAGTTTATTGGCGGGAACAGATACGCAGTATTTT

V gene: TRBV14
clone size: few
J gene: TRBJ1-2
D gene: NA
CDR3 protein: CASSPYPDRLGDYGYTF
CDR3 DNA: TGTGCCAGCAGCCCTTACCCCGACAGACTAGGCGACTATGGCTACACCTTC

V gene: TRBV27
clone size: many
J gene: TRBJ2-7
D gene: TRBD2
CDR3 protein: CASGETGGSYEQYF
CDR3 DNA: TGTGCCAGCGGGGAGACGGGAGGGTCCTACGAGCAGTACTTC

V gene: TRBV18
clone size: few
J gene: TRBJ1-1
D gene: NA
CDR3 protein: CASSPPTRAEPEAFF
CDR3 DNA: TGTGCCAGCTCACCACCGACCCGCGCGGAGCCTGAAGCTTTCTTT

V gene: TRBV10-3
clone size: many
J gene: TRBJ1-2
D gene: NA
CDR3 protein: CAIREQGTYYGYTF
CDR3 DNA: TGTGCCATCAGAGAACAGGGTACATACTATGGCTACACCTTC

V gene: TRBV9
clone size: NA
J gene: TRBJ2-3
D gene: TRBD2
CDR3 protein: CASSVEAGGSTDTQYF
CDR3 DNA: TGTGCCAGCAGCGTAGAGGCGGGGGGAAGCACAGATACGCAGTATTTT

V gene: TRBV7-9
clone size: NA
J gene: TRBJ1-1
D gene: TRBD1
CDR3 protein: CATPRPGQGLNTEAFF
CDR3 DNA: TGTGCCACTCCTCGTCCGGGACAGGGATTGAACACTGAAGCTTTCTTT

V gene: TRBV18
clone size: NA
J gene: TRBJ1-5
D gene: NA
CDR3 protein: CASSPPSGITDTQHF
CDR3 DNA: TGTGCCAGCTCACCCCCTAGCGGAATCACAGATACGCAGCATTTT

V gene: TRBV7-9
clone size: NA
J gene: TRBJ2-2
D gene: TRBD2
CDR3 protein: CASRPGLAGTGELFF
CDR3 DNA: TGTGCCAGCAGGCCGGGACTAGCGGGGACCGGGGAGCTGTTTTTT

V gene: TRBV7-2
clone size: few
J gene: TRBJ2-2
D gene: NA
CDR3 protein: CASSLVASNTGELFF
CDR3 DNA: TGTGCCAGCAGCTTAGTAGCGTCGAACACCGGGGAGCTGTTTTTT

V gene: TRBV30
clone size: many
J gene: TRBJ1-3
D gene: NA
CDR3 protein: CASGRNSGNTIYF
CDR3 DNA: TGTGCCTCGGGACGGAACTCTGGAAACACCATATATTTT

V gene: TRBV24-1
clone size: NA
J gene: TRBJ2-2
D gene: NA
CDR3 protein: CATSKDGSNTGELFF
CDR3 DNA: TGTGCCACCTCCAAGGACGGATCGAACACCGGGGAGCTGTTTTTT

V gene: TRBV5-4
clone size: NA
J gene: TRBJ2-2
D gene: TRBD2
CDR3 protein: CASSLSLAITGELFF
CDR3 DNA: TGTGCCAGCAGCTTGTCACTAGCGATCACCGGGGAGCTGTTTTTT

V gene: TRBV28
clone size: few
J gene: TRBJ2-1
D gene: TRBD2
CDR3 protein: CASLGLAENEQFF
CDR3 DNA: TGTGCCAGTTTAGGACTAGCGGAAAATGAGCAGTTCTTC

V gene: TRBV20-1
clone size: many
J gene: TRBJ2-7
D gene: NA
CDR3 protein: CSASSPGTTSEQYF
CDR3 DNA: TGCAGTGCTAGCAGTCCCGGAACCACGAGCGAGCAGTACTTC

V gene: TRBV2
clone size: many
J gene: TRBJ1-3
D gene: NA
CDR3 protein: CASSAERGGNTIYF
CDR3 DNA: TGTGCCAGCAGTGCGGAAAGAGGCGGAAACACCATATATTTT

V gene: TRBV28
clone size: NA
J gene: TRBJ2-3
D gene: NA
CDR3 protein: CASSFQSVSTQYF
CDR3 DNA: TGTGCCAGCAGTTTCCAGTCAGTTAGCACGCAGTATTTT

V gene: TRBV4-3
clone size: many
J gene: TRBJ2-1
D gene: TRBD1
CDR3 protein: CASSQGTGGVGQFF
CDR3 DNA: TGCGCCAGCAGCCAAGGAACAGGGGGCGTGGGCCAGTTCTTC

V gene: TRBV11-3
clone size: NA
J gene: TRBJ2-5
D gene: TRBD2
CDR3 protein: CASSPEAAGGKTQYF
CDR3 DNA: TGTGCCAGCAGCCCTGAGGCGGCGGGAGGGAAGACCCAGTACTTC

V gene: TRBV30
clone size: many
J gene: TRBJ2-5
D gene: NA
CDR3 protein: CAWQGLETQYF
CDR3 DNA: TGTGCCTGGCAGGGTTTGGAGACCCAGTACTTC

V gene: TRBV20-1
clone size: many
J gene: TRBJ2-1
D gene: NA
CDR3 protein: CSARDPAGPSYNEQFF
CDR3 DNA: TGCAGTGCTAGAGATCCGGCGGGGCCTTCCTACAATGAGCAGTTCTTC

V gene: TRBV7-2
clone size: NA
J gene: TRBJ1-1
D gene: NA
CDR3 protein: CASSFSPETEAFF
CDR3 DNA: TGTGCCAGCAGCTTTAGTCCCGAGACTGAAGCTTTCTTT

V gene: TRBV4-1
clone size: NA
J gene: TRBJ2-3
D gene: TRBD1
CDR3 protein: CASSQGPGTGGRGDTQYF
CDR3 DNA: TGCGCCAGCAGCCAAGGGCCTGGGACAGGGGGCCGCGGGGATACGCAGTATTTT

V gene: TRBV24-1
clone size: many
J gene: TRBJ2-5
D gene: NA
CDR3 protein: CATSDGGERITGETQYF
CDR3 DNA: TGTGCCACCAGTGATGGGGGCGAGAGAATAACAGGGGAGACCCAGTACTTC

V gene: TRBV24-1
clone size: few
J gene: TRBJ1-5
D gene: TRBD1
CDR3 protein: CATSDTGQGGNQPQHF
CDR3 DNA: TGTGCCACCAGTGATACCGGACAGGGAGGCAATCAGCCCCAGCATTTT

V gene: TRBV2
clone size: many
J gene: TRBJ1-5
D gene: NA
CDR3 protein: CASSEALQGVQPQHF
CDR3 DNA: TGTGCCAGCAGTGAAGCGCTTCAAGGGGTTCAGCCCCAGCATTTT

V gene: TRBV3-1
clone size: many
J gene: TRBJ1-2
D gene: NA
CDR3 protein: CASSQGGVSANYGYTF
CDR3 DNA: TGTGCCAGCAGCCAAGGTGGAGTCTCAGCTAACTATGGCTACACCTTC

V gene: TRBV7-2
clone size: many
J gene: TRBJ1-2
D gene: NA
CDR3 protein: CASSRPEGAGYTF
CDR3 DNA: TGTGCCAGCAGCCGTCCCGAGGGAGCTGGCTACACCTTC

V gene: TRBV11-1
clone size: many
J gene: TRBJ1-2
D gene: TRBD1
CDR3 protein: CASSLTGVGDYGYTF
CDR3 DNA: TGTGCCAGCAGCTTGACAGGGGTTGGCGACTATGGCTACACCTTC

V gene: TRBV2
clone size: NA
J gene: TRBJ2-1
D gene: TRBD1
CDR3 protein: CASSKWTGDNEQFF
CDR3 DNA: TGTGCCAGCAGTAAATGGACAGGGGACAATGAGCAGTTCTTC